This TCR beta chain was sequenced for a study of cytomegalovirus exposure and HLA in healthy donors. The germline V gene has CDR1 PRHDT and CDR2 FYEKMQ (reference sequence). CDR3 length equals 15 residues. V lost 5 bases, J lost 0 bases, and 10 bases lay in between. The primer mix had 60 Vbeta and 13 Jbeta primers. TCRdb's table, derived via immunoSEQ multiplex PCR, lists solely in-frame clones and lacks some. This listing includes roughly 79,000 clones. The TCR comes from a man aged 30 to 45 in good health and CMV-seronegative. The chain combines TRBV13 with TRBJ1-4, with D hard to call. Sequencing was done on a sample of PBMCs. The DNA for the CDR3 is TGTGCCAGCAGCCTACAGAGAGCAACTAATGAAAAACTGTTTTTT. This gives the protein CASSLQRATNEKLFF. The full variable domain, with the rest looked up from reference TRBV13 and TRBJ1-4, is AAGVIQSPRHLIKEKRETATLKCYPIPRHDTVYWYQQGPGQDPQFLISFYEKMQSDKGSIPDRFSAQQFSDYHSELNMSSLELGDSALYFCASSLQRATNEKLFFGSGTQLSVL.